This TCR beta chain stems from a study of blood T cell repertoires in COVID-19. Study details: Material from acute and convalescent COVID-19 was sourced from the United States, Italy and Spain. Sample material is recorded as cDNA or gDNA derived from T cells, B-cell-depleted T cells, or PBMCs.

V lost 1 base, J lost 1 base, and 15 bases lay in between. Germline V lookup: CDR1 KGHDR, CDR2 SFDVKD. The length of the CDR3 is 17 residues. Only in-frame clones appear in the TCRdb table, and some are missing; sequencing was by immunoSEQ multiplex PCR. The sample holds roughly 140,000 clones, about 87% seen once. The sequence was obtained from a human donor in a cohort sampled during active COVID-19. The material sequenced was peripheral blood. The chain combines TRBV24-1 with TRBJ1-1, with D maybe TRBD1 (5 bases). Here the CDR3 reads CATSDFQGKGRNTEAFF. DNA for the CDR3: TGTGCCACCAGTGATTTCCAGGGAAAGGGGCGGAACACTGAAGCTTTCTTT.